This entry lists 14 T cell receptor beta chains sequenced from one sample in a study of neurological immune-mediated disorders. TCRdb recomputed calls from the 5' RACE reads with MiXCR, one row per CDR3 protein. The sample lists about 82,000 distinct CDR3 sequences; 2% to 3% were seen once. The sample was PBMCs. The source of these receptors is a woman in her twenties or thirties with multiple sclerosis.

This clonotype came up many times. This CDR3 reads CASRRVATDTQYF. DNA for the CDR3: TGTGCCAGCAGACGGGTCGCCACAGATACGCAGTATTTT. The chain carries TRBV6-1 and TRBJ2-3; D unclear. The germline CDR1 and CDR2 sequences are MNHNS and SASEGT. With 6 bases removed from V and 2 bases from J, the gap between germline ends came to 9 bases. The CDR3 length is 13 residues.

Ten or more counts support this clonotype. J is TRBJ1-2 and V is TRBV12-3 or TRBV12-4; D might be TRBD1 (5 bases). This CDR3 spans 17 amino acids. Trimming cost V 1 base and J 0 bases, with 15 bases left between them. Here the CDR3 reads CASSLVRTLTSNYGYTF. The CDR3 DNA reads TGTGCCAGCAGTTTAGTAAGGACACTTACTTCTAACTATGGCTACACCTTC.

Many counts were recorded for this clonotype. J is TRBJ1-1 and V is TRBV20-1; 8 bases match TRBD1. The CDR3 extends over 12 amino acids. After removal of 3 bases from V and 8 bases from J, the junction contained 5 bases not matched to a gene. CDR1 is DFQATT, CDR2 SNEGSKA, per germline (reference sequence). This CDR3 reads CSASGQGTEAFF. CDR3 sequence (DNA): TGCAGTGCTAGCGGACAGGGAACCGAAGCTTTCTTT.

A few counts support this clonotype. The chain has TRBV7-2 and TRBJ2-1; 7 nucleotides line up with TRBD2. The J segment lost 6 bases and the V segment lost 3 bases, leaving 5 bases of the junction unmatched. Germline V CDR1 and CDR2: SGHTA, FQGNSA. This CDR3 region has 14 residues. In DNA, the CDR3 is TGTGCCAGCAGCTTCCAGCGGGGACCCAATGAGCAGTTCTTC. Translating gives CASSFQRGPNEQFF.

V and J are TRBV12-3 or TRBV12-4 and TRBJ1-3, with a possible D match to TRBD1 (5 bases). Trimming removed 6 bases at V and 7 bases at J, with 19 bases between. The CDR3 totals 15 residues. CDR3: CASSHPGKGRNTIYF. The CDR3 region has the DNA TGTGCCAGCAGCCATCCGGGAAAGGGGAGGAACACCATATATTTT.

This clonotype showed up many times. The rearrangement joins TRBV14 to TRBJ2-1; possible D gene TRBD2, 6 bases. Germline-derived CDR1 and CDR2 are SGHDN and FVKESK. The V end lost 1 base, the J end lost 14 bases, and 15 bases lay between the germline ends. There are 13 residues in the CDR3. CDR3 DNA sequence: TGTGCCAGCAGCCAAGGACTAGGTTACCGGGAGTTCTTC. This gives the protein CASSQGLGYREFF.

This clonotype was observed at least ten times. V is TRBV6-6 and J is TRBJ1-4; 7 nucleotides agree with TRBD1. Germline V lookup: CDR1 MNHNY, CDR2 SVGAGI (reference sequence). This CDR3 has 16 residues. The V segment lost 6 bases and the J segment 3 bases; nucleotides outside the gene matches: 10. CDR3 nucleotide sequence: TGTGCCAGCAGCTTGACAGGGTCTAGCTCTAATGAAAAACTGTTTTTT. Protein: CASSLTGSSSNEKLFF.

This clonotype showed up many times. The CDR3: CASSSRAGAAQPQHF. CDR3 nucleotides: TGTGCCAGCAGTTCCCGGGCAGGGGCGGCTCAGCCCCAGCATTTT. The chain couples TRBV7-2 to TRBJ1-5, with D possibly TRBD1 on 6 matching bases. The V end lost 6 bases, the J end lost 6 bases, and 18 bases lay between the germline ends. In germline, CDR1 is SGHTA, CDR2 FQGNSA. This CDR3 is built from 15 residues.

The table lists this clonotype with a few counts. The CDR3 loop reads CASSLELRGPYEQYF. The CDR3, as DNA: TGTGCCAGCAGCTTAGAATTACGGGGACCCTACGAGCAGTACTTC. V is TRBV7-8 and J is TRBJ2-7; D could derive from TRBD1 or TRBD2 (5 bases each). The germline gives CDR1 SGHVS, CDR2 FQNEAQ. V was clipped by 1 base and J by 2 bases, with 12 bases between them. This CDR3 contains 15 residues.

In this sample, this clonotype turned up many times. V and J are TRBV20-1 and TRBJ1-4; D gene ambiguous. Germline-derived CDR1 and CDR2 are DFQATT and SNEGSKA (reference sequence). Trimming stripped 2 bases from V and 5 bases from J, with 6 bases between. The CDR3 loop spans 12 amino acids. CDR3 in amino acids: CSARSGNEKLFF. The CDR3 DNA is TGCAGTGCTAGATCGGGGAATGAAAAACTGTTTTTT.

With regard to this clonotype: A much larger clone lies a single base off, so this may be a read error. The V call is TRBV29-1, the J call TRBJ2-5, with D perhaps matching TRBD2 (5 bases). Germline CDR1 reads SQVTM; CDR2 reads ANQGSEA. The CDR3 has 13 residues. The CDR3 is CSVATTRWETKYF. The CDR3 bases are TGCAGCGTTGCCACTACCCGGTGGGAGACCAAGTACTTC.

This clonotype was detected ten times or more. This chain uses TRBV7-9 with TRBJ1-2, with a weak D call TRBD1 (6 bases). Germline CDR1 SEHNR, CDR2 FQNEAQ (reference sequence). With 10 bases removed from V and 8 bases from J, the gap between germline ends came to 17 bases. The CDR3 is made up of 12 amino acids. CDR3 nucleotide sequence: TGTGCCACCTCCAGACAGGAGGACGGCTACACCTTC. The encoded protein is CATSRQEDGYTF.

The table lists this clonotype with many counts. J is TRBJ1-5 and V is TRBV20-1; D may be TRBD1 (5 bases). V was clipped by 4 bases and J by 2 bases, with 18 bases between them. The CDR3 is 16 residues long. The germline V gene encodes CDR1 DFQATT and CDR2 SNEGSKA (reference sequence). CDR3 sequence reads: CSATSRAGSRNQPQHF. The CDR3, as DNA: TGCAGTGCTACTTCCAGGGCTGGATCGCGCAATCAGCCCCAGCATTTT.

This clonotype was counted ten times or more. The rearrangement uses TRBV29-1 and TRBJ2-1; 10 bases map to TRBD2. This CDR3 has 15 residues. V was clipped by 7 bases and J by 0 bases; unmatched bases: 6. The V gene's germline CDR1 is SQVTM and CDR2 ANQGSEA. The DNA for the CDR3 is TGCAGCGCCCGGACTAGCGGAAGCTCCTACAATGAGCAGTTCTTC. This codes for CSARTSGSSYNEQFF.